These 21 T cell receptor beta chains came from one sample sequenced in a study of blood T cell repertoires in COVID-19. Clones were sequenced by immunoSEQ multiplex PCR, and TCRdb holds only the in-frame ones, with some missing. The repertoire holds 200,000 or so clones, with roughly 80% as singletons. Sequences were obtained from peripheral blood. Receptor source: a woman aged 25 to 45 who had recovered from COVID-19.

This sequence joins TRBV4-2 and TRBJ2-2; 8 bases map to TRBD2. The CDR3 runs to 16 residues. V was clipped by 11 bases and J by 1 base; unmatched bases: 12. Looked up from germline, CDR1 is LGHNA and CDR2 is YNFKEQ. CDR3 DNA: TGTGCCGGCCTATCCAGCGGGAGCGGGAACACCGGGGAGCTGTTTTTT. Its translation: CAGLSSGSGNTGELFF.

The V call is TRBV19, the J call TRBJ1-4; 7 nucleotides agree with TRBD1. CDR3 length equals 16 residues. CDR1 LNHDA and CDR2 SQIVND come from the germline V gene (reference sequence). V shed 5 bases and J 7 bases; nucleotides not matched to a gene: 13. The CDR3 sequence is CASSLIDGTATEKLFF. DNA for the CDR3: TGTGCCAGTAGTCTCATTGATGGGACAGCCACTGAAAAACTGTTTTTT.

This clone appeared once. The chain links TRBV7-4 to TRBJ2-7; perhaps TRBD2 as D (5 bases). Germline V gives CDR1 SGHVT, CDR2 SQSDAQ. The CDR3 runs to 14 residues. Trimming stripped 8 bases from V and 3 bases from J, with 17 bases between. The CDR3 bases are TGTGCCAGCCAGCCAATCGGACGGGACTACGAGCAGTACTTC. Its translation: CASQPIGRDYEQYF.

The J gene is TRBJ2-7, the V gene TRBV6-5, with a tentative D call TRBD2 (5 bases). The germline V and J ends were trimmed by 0 bases and 1 base, with 10 bases remaining between them. CDR1 is MNHEY and CDR2 is SVGAGI in the germline V gene. This CDR3 spans 15 amino acids. CDR3 nucleotides: TGTGCCAGCAGTTACTCGAGGGCTAGTTCCTACGAGCAGTACTTC. Protein sequence: CASSYSRASSYEQYF.

The CDR3 DNA follows: TGTGCCAGCAGCGGACCTAGCGGGAGTGTAGATACGCAGTATTTT. Translating gives CASSGPSGSVDTQYF. V is TRBV5-6 and J is TRBJ2-3, with TRBD2 identical over 10 bases. CDR1 and CDR2 (germline): SGHDT, YYEEEE. The trim removed 4 bases at V and 5 bases at J, leaving 7 bases unmatched. The CDR3 sequence is 15 residues long.

The chain recombines TRBV28 with TRBJ2-2, with D tentatively TRBD1 (6 bases). The CDR3 runs to 16 residues. The V gene lost 6 bases and the J gene lost 3 bases, with 17 bases spanning the gap. Looked up from germline, CDR1 is MDHEN and CDR2 is SYDVKM. The CDR3 sequence is CASSTGTMRHTGELFF. The CDR3 nucleotides read TGTGCCAGCAGCACCGGGACAATGAGGCACACCGGGGAGCTGTTTTTT.

As concerns this clone: The junction does not match germline at one end; this may be a read error. The gene calls are TRBV9 and TRBJ2-1; TRBD2 is a possible D gene (6 bases). The CDR3 has 13 residues. Germline lookup yields CDR1 SGDLS and CDR2 YYNGEE. In DNA form, the CDR3 reads TGTGCCAGCAGCGCTATGACGGGAGTTTCTTTGGTCTTC. Translated, it gives CASSAMTGVSLVF.

This clone was observed once. The chain joins TRBV9 to TRBJ1-1; D is ambiguous. The CDR3 runs 14 residues. Trimming stripped 0 bases from V and 6 bases from J, with 12 bases between. CDR1 is SGDLS and CDR2 is YYNGEE in the germline V gene. CDR3 nucleotide sequence: TGTGCCAGCAGCGTAGGTGCGGATTCTGCTGAAGCTTTCTTT. Translating gives CASSVGADSAEAFF.

This chain uses TRBV5-1 with TRBJ1-4; TRBD1 might be the D (6 bases). There are 16 residues in the CDR3. V was clipped by 3 bases and J by 5 bases, with 17 bases between them. The germline V gene has CDR1 SGHRS and CDR2 YFSETQ. The CDR3 reads CASSSRSVGGNEKLFF. In DNA form, the CDR3 reads TGCGCCAGCAGCTCCCGATCGGTAGGGGGAAATGAAAAACTGTTTTTT.

V is TRBV6-5 and J is TRBJ1-1; D unclear. Per germline, CDR1 MNHEY and CDR2 SVGAGI. V dropped 2 bases and J dropped 5 bases, with 12 bases sitting between them. The CDR3 is 14 residues long. In DNA, the CDR3 is TGTGCCAGCAGTTACGGGCTCCATGGGACTGAAGCTTTCTTT. Encoded protein: CASSYGLHGTEAFF.

The J gene is TRBJ2-5, the V gene TRBV9, with 10 nucleotides matching TRBD2. CDR3 size: 17 residues. In germline, CDR1 is SGDLS, CDR2 YYNGEE. Trimming cost V 0 bases and J 5 bases; bases outside gene matches: 10. CDR3 sequence: CASSVGGLAGEGETQYF. CDR3 in DNA: TGTGCCAGCAGCGTAGGGGGGCTAGCGGGAGAAGGGGAGACCCAGTACTTC.

The chain combines TRBV6-6 with TRBJ2-1; 8 bases agree with TRBD2. The CDR3 loop spans 15 amino acids. Unmatched junction bases numbered 9, after V lost 2 bases and J lost 9 bases. Germline V CDR1 and CDR2: MNHNY, SVGAGI (reference sequence). In nucleotides, the CDR3 is TGTGCCAGCAGTTACATGGCGGGAGGAGAGGGTGAGCAGTTCTTC. Amino acid sequence: CASSYMAGGEGEQFF.

The rearrangement uses TRBV9 and TRBJ1-1; 11 nucleotides agree with TRBD1. CDR1 is SGDLS and CDR2 is YYNGEE in the germline V gene. The trim removed 4 bases at V and 4 bases at J, leaving 12 bases unmatched. This CDR3 spans 17 amino acids. The chain's CDR3 is CASSPRARDRGITEAFF. CDR3 DNA sequence: TGTGCCAGCAGCCCGAGGGCGAGGGACAGGGGGATCACTGAAGCTTTCTTT. Drawing the rest from reference TRBV9 and TRBJ1-1, the complete variable domain is DSGVTQTPKHLITATGQRVTLRCSPRSGDLSVYWYQQSLDQGLQFLIQYYNGEERAKGNILERFSAQQFPDLHSELNLSSLELGDSALYFCASSPRARDRGITEAFFGQGTRLTVV.

This chain links TRBV6-4 with TRBJ2-2; the D gene is possibly TRBD2 (6 bases). V was cut by 7 bases and J by 0 bases, with 9 bases left in between. Germline lookup yields CDR1 MRHNA and CDR2 SNTAGT. This CDR3 contains 14 residues. The CDR3 DNA sequence: TGTGCCAGCAAGCGGGCGTCGAACACCGGGGAGCTGTTTTTT. It codes for CASKRASNTGELFF.

The V gene is TRBV4-2, the J gene TRBJ1-6, with D unclear. Trimming cost V 1 base and J 9 bases, with 22 bases left between them. Germline CDR1 and CDR2: LGHNA and YNFKEQ. The CDR3 extends over 18 amino acids. CDR3: CASSQGETDPLSSSPLHF. The CDR3 DNA follows: TGTGCCAGCAGCCAAGGAGAAACAGACCCTCTGAGTAGTTCACCCCTCCACTTT.

V is TRBV30 and J is TRBJ2-2, with 9 bases lining up with TRBD2. Germline trimming cut 7 bases from V and 4 bases from J; bases unmatched to any gene: 7. Germline CDR1 is GTSNPN and CDR2 is SVGIG (reference sequence). The CDR3 contains 14 residues. The CDR3 region is CAFNSGSATGELFF. The DNA of the CDR3 is TGTGCCTTCAATAGCGGGAGTGCCACCGGGGAGCTGTTTTTT. The variable domain in full, completed from reference TRBV30 and TRBJ2-2, reads SQTIHQWPATLVQPVGSPLSLECTVEGTSNPNLYWYRQAAGRGLQLLFYSVGIGQISSEVPQNLSASRPQDRQFILSSKKLLLSDSGFYLCAFNSGSATGELFFGEGSRLTVL.

This chain links TRBV30 with TRBJ1-5; D gene ambiguous. CDR1 and CDR2 from the germline V gene are GTSNPN and SVGIG (reference sequence). CDR3 length: 13 amino acids. Trimming removed 7 bases from V and 0 bases from J, with 10 bases in between. DNA for the CDR3: TGTGCCTTGAGACAATATAGCAATCAGCCCCAGCATTTT. Its translation: CALRQYSNQPQHF.

This rearrangement joins TRBV3-1 (or the pseudogene TRBV3-2) to TRBJ2-1; perhaps TRBD2 as D (5 bases). Deletions cut 6 bases from V and 4 bases from J, with 16 bases between. In germline, CDR1 is LGHDT, CDR2 YNNKEL (reference sequence). This CDR3 is built from 15 residues. In DNA form, the CDR3 reads TGTGCCAGCAGTTCTATACCGGGATTTTACAATGAGCAGTTCTTC. The encoded protein is CASSSIPGFYNEQFF.

This chain links TRBV3-1 (or the pseudogene TRBV3-2) with TRBJ2-1, with D possibly TRBD1 on 5 matching bases. CDR1 is LGHDT and CDR2 is YNNKEL in the germline V gene (reference sequence). This CDR3 is 13 amino acids long. Trimming shortened V by 2 bases and J by 10 bases, and 12 bases separated the two germline ends. The CDR3 sequence is CASSQINRGEQFF. The CDR3 nucleotides are TGTGCCAGCAGCCAAATAAATAGGGGAGAGCAGTTCTTC.

This chain connects TRBV5-1 to TRBJ2-6, with D uncertain. The CDR3 is 16 amino acids. V was shortened by 0 bases and J by 0 bases, with 7 bases between the two germline ends. The germline V gene has CDR1 SGHRS and CDR2 YFSETQ. The chain's CDR3 is CASSLDPSSGANVLTF. The CDR3 DNA reads as TGCGCCAGCAGCTTGGATCCGAGCTCTGGGGCCAACGTCCTGACTTTC.

The CDR3: CASSSQGAGELFF. Here the CDR3 DNA reads TGCGCCAGCAGCTCGCAGGGGGCCGGGGAGCTGTTTTTT. V usage is TRBV5-1 and J usage is TRBJ2-2; 7 bases agree with TRBD1. This CDR3 contains 13 residues. In germline, CDR1 is SGHRS, CDR2 YFSETQ. The trim removed 3 bases at V and 6 bases at J, leaving 2 bases unmatched.